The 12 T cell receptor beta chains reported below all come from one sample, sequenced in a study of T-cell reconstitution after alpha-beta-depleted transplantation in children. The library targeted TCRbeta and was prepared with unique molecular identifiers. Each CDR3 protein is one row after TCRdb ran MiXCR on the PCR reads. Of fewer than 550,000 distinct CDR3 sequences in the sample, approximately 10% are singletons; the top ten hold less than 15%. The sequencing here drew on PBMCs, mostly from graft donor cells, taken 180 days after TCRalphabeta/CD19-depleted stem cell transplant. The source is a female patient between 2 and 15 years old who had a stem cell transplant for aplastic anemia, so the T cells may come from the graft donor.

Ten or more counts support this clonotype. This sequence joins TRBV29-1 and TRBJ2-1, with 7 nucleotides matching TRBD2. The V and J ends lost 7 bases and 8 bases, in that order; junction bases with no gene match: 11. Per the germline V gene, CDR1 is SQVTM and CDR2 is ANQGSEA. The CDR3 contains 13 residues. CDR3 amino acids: CSDNEDREDEQFF. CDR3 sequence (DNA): TGCAGCGACAATGAAGACCGGGAGGATGAGCAGTTCTTC.

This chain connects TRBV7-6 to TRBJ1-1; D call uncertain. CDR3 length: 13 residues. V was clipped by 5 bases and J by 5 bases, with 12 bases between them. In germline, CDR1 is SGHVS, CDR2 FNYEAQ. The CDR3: CASSVSQRTEAFF. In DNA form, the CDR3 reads TGTGCCAGCAGCGTATCACAAAGGACTGAAGCTTTCTTT.

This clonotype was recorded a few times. CDR3 nucleotide sequence: TGTGCCAGCAGTTTGAGTAGCGGGGGCCAGGGAATGTTTTTT. Its translation is CASSLSSGGQGMFF. The rearrangement uses TRBV28 and TRBJ2-2; TRBD2 matches at 9 bases. J gave up 15 bases and V 3 bases, and 11 bases lay outside the gene matches. Germline V CDR1 and CDR2: MDHEN, SYDVKM. CDR3 length: 14 amino acids.

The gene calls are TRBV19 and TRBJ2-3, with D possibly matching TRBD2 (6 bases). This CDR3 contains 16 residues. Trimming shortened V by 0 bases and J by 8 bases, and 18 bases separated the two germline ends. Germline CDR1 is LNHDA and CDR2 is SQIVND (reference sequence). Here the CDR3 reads CASSIDHPTGTGTQYF. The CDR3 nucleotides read TGTGCCAGTAGTATAGACCACCCCACCGGGACTGGTACGCAGTATTTT.

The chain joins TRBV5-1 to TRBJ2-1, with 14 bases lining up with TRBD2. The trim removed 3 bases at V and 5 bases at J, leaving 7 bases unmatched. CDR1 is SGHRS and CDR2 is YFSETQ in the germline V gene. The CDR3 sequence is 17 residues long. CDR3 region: CASSSRGGLAGDNEQFF. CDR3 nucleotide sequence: TGCGCCAGCAGCTCGCGGGGGGGACTAGCGGGAGACAATGAGCAGTTCTTC.

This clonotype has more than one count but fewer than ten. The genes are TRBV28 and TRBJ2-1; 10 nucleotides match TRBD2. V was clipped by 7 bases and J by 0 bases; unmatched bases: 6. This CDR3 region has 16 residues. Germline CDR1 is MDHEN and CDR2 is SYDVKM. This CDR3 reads CASKTSGTSSYNEQFF. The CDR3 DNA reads TGTGCCAGCAAAACTAGCGGGACTAGCTCCTACAATGAGCAGTTCTTC.

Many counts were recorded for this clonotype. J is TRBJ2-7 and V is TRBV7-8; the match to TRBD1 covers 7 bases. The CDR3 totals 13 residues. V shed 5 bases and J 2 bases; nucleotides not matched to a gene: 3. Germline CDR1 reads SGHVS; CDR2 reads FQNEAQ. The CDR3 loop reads CASSLQGPYEQYF. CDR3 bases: TGTGCCAGCAGCCTACAGGGGCCCTACGAGCAGTACTTC. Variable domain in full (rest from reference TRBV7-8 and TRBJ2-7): GAGVSQSPRYKVAKRGQDVALRCDPISGHVSLFWYQQALGQGPEFLTYFQNEAQLDKSGLPSDRFFAERPEGSVSTLKIQRTQQEDSAVYLCASSLQGPYEQYFGPGTRLTVT.

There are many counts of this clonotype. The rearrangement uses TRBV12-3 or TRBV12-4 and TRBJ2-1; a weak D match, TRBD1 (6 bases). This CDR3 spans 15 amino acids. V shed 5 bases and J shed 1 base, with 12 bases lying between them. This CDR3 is CASSKNRVSYNEQFF. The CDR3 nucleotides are TGTGCCAGCAGTAAAAACAGGGTATCCTACAATGAGCAGTTCTTC.

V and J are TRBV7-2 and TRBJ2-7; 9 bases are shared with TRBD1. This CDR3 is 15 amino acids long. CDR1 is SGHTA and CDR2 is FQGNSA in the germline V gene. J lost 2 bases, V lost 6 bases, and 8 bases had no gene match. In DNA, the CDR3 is TGTGCCAGCAGTTCAGGACAGGGGATCCCCTACGAGCAGTACGTC. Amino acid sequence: CASSSGQGIPYEQYV.

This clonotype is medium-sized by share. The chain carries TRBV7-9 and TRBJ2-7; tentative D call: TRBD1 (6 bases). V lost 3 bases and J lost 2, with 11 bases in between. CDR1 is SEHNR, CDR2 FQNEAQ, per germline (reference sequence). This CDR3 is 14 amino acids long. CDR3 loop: CASSLTGKTYEQYV. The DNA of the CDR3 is TGTGCCAGCAGCTTGACAGGAAAGACCTACGAGCAGTACGTC.

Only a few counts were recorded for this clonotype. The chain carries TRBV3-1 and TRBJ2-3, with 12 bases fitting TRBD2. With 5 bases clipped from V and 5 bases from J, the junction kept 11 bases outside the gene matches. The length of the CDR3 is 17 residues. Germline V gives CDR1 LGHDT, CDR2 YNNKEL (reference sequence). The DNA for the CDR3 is TGTGCCAGCAGCGAAGCCCCTCCGGGACTAGCGGGAGATACGCAGTATTTT. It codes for CASSEAPPGLAGDTQYF.

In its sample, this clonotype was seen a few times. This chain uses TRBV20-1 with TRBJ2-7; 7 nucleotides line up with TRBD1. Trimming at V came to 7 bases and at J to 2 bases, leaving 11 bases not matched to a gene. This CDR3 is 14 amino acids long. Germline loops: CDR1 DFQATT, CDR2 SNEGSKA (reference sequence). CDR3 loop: CSGDQEGATYEQYF. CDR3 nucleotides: TGCAGTGGGGACCAAGAGGGGGCAACCTACGAGCAGTACTTC.